Sequencing of this TCR beta chain was carried out in a study of blood T cell repertoires in COVID-19. The trim removed 7 bases at V and 12 bases at J, leaving 28 bases unmatched. Germline CDR1 is SNHLY and CDR2 is FYNNEI. This CDR3 has 19 residues. Method: immunoSEQ multiplex PCR; TCRdb's copy keeps in-frame clones and lacks some. Here the sample spans 190,000 or so clones, roughly 89% being singletons. The clonotype comes from a man aged 45 to 65 with acute or convalescent COVID-19. The chain links TRBV2 to TRBJ2-1, with 9 bases identical to TRBD1. Sequenced material: peripheral blood. CDR3 in amino acids: CASTDRKKLQDRGRSGQFF. In DNA form, the CDR3 reads TGTGCCAGCACCGATAGAAAAAAGCTCCAGGACAGGGGTCGGAGTGGGCAGTTCTTC.